This TCR beta chain was sequenced for a study of T cell responses to AZD1222 COVID-19 vaccine. Notes on the study in general: Sampling captured repertoires only after the peak T cell response. Only a handful of people who got AZD1222 tested seropositive at baseline. Nearly half of spike-specific TCRs reportedly target unmutated variant regions.

With respect to this clone: Its antigen is undetermined.

Profiled with immunoSEQ multiplex PCR; TCRdb holds only in-frame clones, not every one. Altogether 95,000 to 150,000 clones are present, about 85% being singletons, with the ten largest covering 2.4%. The V end lost 1 base, the J end lost 4 bases, and 11 bases lay between the germline ends. Germline loops: CDR1 MNHNS, CDR2 SASEGT. This CDR3 has 15 residues. This receptor was taken from an adult in good health. The rearrangement uses TRBV6-1 and TRBJ1-5, with D unresolved. The material sequenced was peripheral blood, taken on day 0 of AZD1222 vaccination. DNA of the CDR3: TGTGCCAGCAGTGAAGGGGCCAGGACGAATCAGCCCCAGCATTTT. Translation: CASSEGARTNQPQHF.